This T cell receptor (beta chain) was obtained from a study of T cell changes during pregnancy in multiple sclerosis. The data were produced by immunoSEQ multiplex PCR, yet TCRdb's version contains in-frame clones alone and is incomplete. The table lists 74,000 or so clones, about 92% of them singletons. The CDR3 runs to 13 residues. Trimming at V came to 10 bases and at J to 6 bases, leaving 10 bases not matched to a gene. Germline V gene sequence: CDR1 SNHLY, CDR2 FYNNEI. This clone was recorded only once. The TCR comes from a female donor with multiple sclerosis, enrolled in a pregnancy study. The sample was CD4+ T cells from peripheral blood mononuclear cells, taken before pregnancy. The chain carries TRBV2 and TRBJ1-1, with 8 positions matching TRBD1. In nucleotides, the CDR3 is TGTGCCACTCAACCCCAGGGGGCGGCTGAAGCTTTCTTT. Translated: CATQPQGAAEAFF.